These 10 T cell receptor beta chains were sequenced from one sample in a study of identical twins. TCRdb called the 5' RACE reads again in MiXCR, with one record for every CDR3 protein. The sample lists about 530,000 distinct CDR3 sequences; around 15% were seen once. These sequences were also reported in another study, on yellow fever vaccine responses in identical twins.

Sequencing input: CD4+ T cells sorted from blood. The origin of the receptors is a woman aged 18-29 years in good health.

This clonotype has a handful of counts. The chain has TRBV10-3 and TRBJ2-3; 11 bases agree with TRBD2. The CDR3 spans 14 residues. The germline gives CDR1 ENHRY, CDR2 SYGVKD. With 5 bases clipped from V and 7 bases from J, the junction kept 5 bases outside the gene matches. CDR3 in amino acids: CAISSSGGENTQYF. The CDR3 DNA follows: TGTGCCATCAGTAGTAGCGGGGGGGAGAATACGCAGTATTTT.

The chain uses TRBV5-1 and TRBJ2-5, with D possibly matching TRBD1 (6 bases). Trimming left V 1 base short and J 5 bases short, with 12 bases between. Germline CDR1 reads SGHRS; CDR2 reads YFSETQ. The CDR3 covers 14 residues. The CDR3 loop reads CASSLQGIGETQYF. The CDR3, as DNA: TGCGCCAGCAGCTTGCAGGGGATTGGGGAGACCCAGTACTTC.

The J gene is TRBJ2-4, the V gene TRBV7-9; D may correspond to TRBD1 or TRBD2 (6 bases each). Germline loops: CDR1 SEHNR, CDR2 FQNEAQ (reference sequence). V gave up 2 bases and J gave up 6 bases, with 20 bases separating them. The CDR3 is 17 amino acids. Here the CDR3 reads CASSLFGGAGSGNIQYF. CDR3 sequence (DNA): TGTGCCAGCAGCTTATTTGGGGGCGCGGGGTCGGGAAACATTCAGTACTTC.

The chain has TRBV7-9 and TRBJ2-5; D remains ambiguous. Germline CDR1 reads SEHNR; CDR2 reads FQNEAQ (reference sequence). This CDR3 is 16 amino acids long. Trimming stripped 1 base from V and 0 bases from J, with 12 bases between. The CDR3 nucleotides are TGTGCCAGCAGCTTAGAAGGGAAATTCTACCAAGAGACCCAGTACTTC. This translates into CASSLEGKFYQETQYF.

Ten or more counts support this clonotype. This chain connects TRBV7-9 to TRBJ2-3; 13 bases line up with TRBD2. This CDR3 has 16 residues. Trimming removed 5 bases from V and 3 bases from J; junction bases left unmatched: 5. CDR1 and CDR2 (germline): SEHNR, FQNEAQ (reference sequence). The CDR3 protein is CASSLGLAGVTDTQYF. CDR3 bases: TGTGCCAGCAGCCTTGGACTAGCGGGAGTGACAGATACGCAGTATTTT. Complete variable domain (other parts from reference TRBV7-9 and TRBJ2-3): DTGVSQNPRHKITKRGQNVTFRCDPISEHNRLYWYRQTLGQGPEFLTYFQNEAQLEKSRLLSDRFSAERPKGSFSTLEIQRTEQGDSAMYLCASSLGLAGVTDTQYFGPGTRLTVL.

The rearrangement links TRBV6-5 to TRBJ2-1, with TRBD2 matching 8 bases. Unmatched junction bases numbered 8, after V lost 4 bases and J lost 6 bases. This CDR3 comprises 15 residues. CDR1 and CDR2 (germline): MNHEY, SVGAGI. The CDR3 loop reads CASSSAWAGGNEQFF. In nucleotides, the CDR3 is TGTGCCAGCAGTTCCGCTTGGGCGGGGGGCAATGAGCAGTTCTTC.

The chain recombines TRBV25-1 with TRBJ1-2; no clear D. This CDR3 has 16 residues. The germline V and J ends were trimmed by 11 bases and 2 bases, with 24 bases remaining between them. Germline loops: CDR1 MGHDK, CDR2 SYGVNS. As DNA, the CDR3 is TGTGCCTCGGGTATGGGGTCAGTGGGAGTGAACTATGGCTACACCTTC. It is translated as CASGMGSVGVNYGYTF.

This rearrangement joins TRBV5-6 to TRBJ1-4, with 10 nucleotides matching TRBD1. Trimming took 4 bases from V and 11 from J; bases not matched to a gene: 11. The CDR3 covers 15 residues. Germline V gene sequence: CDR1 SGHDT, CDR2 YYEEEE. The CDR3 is CASSVGTGELEKLFF. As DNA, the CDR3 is TGTGCCAGCAGCGTAGGGACAGGGGAATTGGAGAAACTGTTTTTT. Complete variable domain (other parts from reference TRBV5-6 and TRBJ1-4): DAGVTQSPTHLIKTRGQQVTLRCSPKSGHDTVSWYQQALGQGPQFIFQYYEEEERQRGNFPDRFSGHQFPNYSSELNVNALLLGDSALYLCASSVGTGELEKLFFGSGTQLSVL.

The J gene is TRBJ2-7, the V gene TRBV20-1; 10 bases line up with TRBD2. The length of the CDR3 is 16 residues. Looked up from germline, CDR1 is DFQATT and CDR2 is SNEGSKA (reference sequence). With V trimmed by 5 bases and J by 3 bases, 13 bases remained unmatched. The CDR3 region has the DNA TGCAGTGCTCGTAAGCCGGGACTAGCGACGAACTACGAGCAGTACGTC. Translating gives CSARKPGLATNYEQYV.

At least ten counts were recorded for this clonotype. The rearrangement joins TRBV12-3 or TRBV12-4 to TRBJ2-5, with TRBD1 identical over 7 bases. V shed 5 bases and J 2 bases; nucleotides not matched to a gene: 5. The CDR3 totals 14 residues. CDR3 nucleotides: TGTGCCAGCAGTCCGGGACAGTCACAAGAGACCCAGTACTTC. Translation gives CASSPGQSQETQYF.